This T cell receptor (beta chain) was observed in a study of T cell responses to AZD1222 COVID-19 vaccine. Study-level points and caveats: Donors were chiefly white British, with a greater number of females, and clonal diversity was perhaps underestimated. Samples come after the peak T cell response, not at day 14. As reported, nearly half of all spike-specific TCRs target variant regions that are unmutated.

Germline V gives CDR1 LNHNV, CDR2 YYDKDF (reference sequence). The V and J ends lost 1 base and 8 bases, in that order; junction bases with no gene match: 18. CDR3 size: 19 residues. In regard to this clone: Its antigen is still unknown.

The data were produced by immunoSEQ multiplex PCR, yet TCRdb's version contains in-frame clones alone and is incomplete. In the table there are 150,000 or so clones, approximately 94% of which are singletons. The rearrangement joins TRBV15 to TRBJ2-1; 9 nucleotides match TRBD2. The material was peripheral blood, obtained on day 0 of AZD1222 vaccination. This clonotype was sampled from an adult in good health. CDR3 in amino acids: CATSRAPHWGGGASDEQFF. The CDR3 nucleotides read TGTGCCACCAGCAGAGCTCCGCATTGGGGCGGGGGGGCCAGTGATGAGCAGTTCTTC.